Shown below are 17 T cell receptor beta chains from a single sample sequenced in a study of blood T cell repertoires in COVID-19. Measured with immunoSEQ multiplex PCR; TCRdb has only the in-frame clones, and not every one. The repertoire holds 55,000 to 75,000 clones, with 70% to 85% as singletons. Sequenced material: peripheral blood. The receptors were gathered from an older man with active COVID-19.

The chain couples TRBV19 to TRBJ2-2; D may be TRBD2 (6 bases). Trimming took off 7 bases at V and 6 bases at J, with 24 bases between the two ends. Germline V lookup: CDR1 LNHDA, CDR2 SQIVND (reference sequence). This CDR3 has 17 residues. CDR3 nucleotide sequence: TGTGCCAGTATTAACCTTATACGGGGGAGTTTTGCCGGGGAGCTGTTTTTT. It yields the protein CASINLIRGSFAGELFF.

The CDR3 is CASSVVGGSLTDTQYF. For the CDR3, the DNA is TGTGCCAGCAGCGTAGTGGGCGGGAGCTTAACAGATACGCAGTATTTT. This chain connects TRBV9 to TRBJ2-3, with TRBD2 matching 7 bases. This CDR3 is 16 amino acids long. Germline-derived CDR1 and CDR2 are SGDLS and YYNGEE. The V gene end was trimmed by 0 bases and the J gene end by 3 bases; junction bases not matched to a gene: 7.

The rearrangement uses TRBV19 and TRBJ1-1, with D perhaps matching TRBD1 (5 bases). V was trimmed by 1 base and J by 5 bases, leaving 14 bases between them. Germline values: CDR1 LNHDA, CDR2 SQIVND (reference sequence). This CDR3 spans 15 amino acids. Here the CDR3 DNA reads TGTGCCAGTAGTATAGGTGTCAGGGTGATTACTGAAGCTTTCTTT. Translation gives CASSIGVRVITEAFF.

The CDR3 loop is CASSSLARSSYNEQFF. The CDR3 DNA is TGTGCCAGCAGCTCCCTAGCTCGCAGCTCCTACAATGAGCAGTTCTTC. The chain recombines TRBV11-2 with TRBJ2-1; TRBD2 might be the D (5 bases). CDR3 length: 16 residues. Trimming shortened V by 4 bases and J by 0 bases, and 13 bases separated the two germline ends. Germline V lookup: CDR1 SGHAT, CDR2 FQNNGV.

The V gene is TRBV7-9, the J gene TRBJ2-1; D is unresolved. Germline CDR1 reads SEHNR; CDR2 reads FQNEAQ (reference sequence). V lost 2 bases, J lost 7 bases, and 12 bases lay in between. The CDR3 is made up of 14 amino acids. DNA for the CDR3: TGTGCCAGCAGCTTATCCCCCAACCGGAATGAGCAGTTCTTC. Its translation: CASSLSPNRNEQFF.

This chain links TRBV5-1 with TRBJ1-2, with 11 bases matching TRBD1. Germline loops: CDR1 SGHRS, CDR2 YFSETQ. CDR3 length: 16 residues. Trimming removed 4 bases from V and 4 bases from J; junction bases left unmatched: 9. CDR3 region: CASSPAGTGGSYGYTF. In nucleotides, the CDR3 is TGCGCCAGCAGCCCGGCAGGGACAGGGGGAAGCTATGGCTACACCTTC.

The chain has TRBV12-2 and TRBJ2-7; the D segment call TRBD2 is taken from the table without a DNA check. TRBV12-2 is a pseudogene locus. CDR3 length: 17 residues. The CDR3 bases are TGTGCAAGTCGCTTAGCGCGAGCGGGGGACCCTCCACACGAGCAGTACTTC. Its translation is CASRLARAGDPPHEQYF.

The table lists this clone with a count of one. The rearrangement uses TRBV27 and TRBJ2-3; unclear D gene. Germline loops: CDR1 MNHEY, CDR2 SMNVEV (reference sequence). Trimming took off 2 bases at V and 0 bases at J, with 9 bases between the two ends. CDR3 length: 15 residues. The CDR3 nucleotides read TGTGCCAGCAGTTTAAGCCAATATAGCACAGATACGCAGTATTTT. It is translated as CASSLSQYSTDTQYF.

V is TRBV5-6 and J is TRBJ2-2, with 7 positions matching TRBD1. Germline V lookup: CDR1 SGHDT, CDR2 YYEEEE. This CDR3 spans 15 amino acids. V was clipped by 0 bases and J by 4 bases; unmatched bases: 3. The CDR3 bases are TGTGCCAGCAGCTTGGTGGGGACAGTCACCGGGGAGCTGTTTTTT. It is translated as CASSLVGTVTGELFF.

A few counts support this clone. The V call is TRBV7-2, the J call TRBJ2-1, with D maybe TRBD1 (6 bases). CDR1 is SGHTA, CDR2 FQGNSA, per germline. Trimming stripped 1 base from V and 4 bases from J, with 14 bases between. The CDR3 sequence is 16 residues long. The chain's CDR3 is CASSLGQGIGYNEQFF. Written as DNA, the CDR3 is TGTGCCAGCAGCTTAGGGCAGGGGATCGGGTACAATGAGCAGTTCTTC.

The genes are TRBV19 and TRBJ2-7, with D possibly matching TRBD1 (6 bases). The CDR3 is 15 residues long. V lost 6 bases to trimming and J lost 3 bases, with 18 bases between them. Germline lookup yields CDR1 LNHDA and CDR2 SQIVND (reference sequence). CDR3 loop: CASSLAGTTSYEQYF. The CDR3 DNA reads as TGTGCCAGTAGCTTAGCCGGGACAACGAGCTACGAGCAGTACTTC.

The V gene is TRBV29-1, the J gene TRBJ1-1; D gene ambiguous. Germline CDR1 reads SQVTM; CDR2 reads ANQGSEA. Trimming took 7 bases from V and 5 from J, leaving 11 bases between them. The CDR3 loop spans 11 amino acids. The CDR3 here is CSARFETEAFF. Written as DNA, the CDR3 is TGCAGCGCCCGATTTGAGACTGAAGCTTTCTTT. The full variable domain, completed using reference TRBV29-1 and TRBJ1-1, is SAVISQKPSRDICQRGTSLTIQCQVDSQVTMMFWYRQQPGQSLTLIATANQGSEATYESGFVIDKFPISRPNLTFSTLTVSNMSPEDSSIYLCSARFETEAFFGQGTRLTVV.

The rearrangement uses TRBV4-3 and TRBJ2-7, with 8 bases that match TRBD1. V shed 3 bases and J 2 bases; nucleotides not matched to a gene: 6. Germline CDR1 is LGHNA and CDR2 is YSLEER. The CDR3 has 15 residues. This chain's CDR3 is CASSQTRDRPYEQYF. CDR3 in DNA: TGCGCCAGCAGCCAGACCCGGGACAGGCCCTACGAGCAGTACTTC.

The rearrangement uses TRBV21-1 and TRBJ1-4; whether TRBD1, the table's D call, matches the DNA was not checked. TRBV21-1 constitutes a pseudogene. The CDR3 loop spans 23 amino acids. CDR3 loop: CASRFPKPANLDRGNATNEKLFF. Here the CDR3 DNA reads TGTGCCAGCCGCTTTCCTAAACCCGCTAATCTAGACAGGGGTAATGCAACTAATGAAAAACTGTTTTTT.

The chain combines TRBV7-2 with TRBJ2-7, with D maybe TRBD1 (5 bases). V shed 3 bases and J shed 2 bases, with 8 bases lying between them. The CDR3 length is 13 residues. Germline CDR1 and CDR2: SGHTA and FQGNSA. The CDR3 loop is CASSFRQTYEQYF. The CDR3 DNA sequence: TGTGCCAGCAGCTTCAGACAGACCTACGAGCAGTACTTC.

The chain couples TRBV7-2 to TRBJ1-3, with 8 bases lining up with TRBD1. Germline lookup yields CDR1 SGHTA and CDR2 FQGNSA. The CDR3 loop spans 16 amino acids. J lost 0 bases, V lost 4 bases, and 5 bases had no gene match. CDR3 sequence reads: CASSYFTGGSGNTIYF. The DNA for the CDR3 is TGTGCCAGCAGCTATTTCACAGGGGGCTCTGGAAACACCATATATTTT.

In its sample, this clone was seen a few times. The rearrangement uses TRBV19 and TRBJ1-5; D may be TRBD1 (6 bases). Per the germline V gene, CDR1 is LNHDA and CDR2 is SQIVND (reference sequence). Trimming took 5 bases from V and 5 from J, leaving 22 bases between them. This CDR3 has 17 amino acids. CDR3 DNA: TGTGCCAGTAGTCACACCTATATACAGGGTTATCATCAGCCCCAGCATTTT. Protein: CASSHTYIQGYHQPQHF.